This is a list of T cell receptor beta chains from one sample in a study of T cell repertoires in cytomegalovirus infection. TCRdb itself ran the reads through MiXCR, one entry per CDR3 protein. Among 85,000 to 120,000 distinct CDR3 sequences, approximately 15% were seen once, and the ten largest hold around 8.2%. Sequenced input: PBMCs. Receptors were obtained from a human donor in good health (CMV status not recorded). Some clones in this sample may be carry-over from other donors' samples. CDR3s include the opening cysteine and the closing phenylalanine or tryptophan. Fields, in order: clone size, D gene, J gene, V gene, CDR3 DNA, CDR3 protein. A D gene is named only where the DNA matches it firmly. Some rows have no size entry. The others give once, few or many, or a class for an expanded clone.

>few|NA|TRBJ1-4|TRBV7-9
TGTGCCAGCAGCCGTGTCACAGGAGGGGTGAATGAAAAACTGTTTTTT
CASSRVTGGVNEKLFF
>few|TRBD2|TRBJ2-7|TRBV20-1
TGCAGTGCCGCTGGAGGGAGGGAAGGCTACGAGCAGTACTTC
CSAAGGREGYEQYF
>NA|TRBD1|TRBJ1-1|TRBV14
TGTGCCAGCAGCCATACAGGGGATACTGAAGCTTTCTTT
CASSHTGDTEAFF
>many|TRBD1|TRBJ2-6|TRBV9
TGTGCCAGCAGCACAATCCGACAGGGGGCTGGTAGGGCCAACGTCCTGACTTTC
CASSTIRQGAGRANVLTF
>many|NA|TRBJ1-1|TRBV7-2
TGTGCCAGCAGCTTCCAGGGGCCCACTGAAGCTTTCTTT
CASSFQGPTEAFF
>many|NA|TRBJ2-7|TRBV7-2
TGTGCCAGCAGCCCAAGGGGGGGTTCCTACGAGCAGTACTTC
CASSPRGGSYEQYF
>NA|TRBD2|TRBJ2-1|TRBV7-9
TGTGCCAGCAGATTAAACCCACTAATCGGGGGGGGCTTCTCCTACAATGAGCAGTTCTTC
CASRLNPLIGGGFSYNEQFF
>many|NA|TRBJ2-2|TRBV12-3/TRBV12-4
TGTGCCAGCAGCCGAGGGAGAGGTGGGAACACCGGGGAGCTGTTTTTT
CASSRGRGGNTGELFF
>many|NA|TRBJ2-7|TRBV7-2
TGTGCCAGCAGCTTAGGGGCAGGTGGCCCCTACGAGCAGTACTTC
CASSLGAGGPYEQYF
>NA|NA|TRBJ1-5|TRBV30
TGTGCCTGGAGTGTCGGGGGGGGCTTGGAGCCCCAGCATTTT
CAWSVGGGLEPQHF
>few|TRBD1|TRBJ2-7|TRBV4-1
TGCGCCAGCAGCCAAGTGGACAGGGAGTTGTACGAGCAGTACTTC
CASSQVDRELYEQYF
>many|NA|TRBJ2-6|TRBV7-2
TGTGCCAGCAGTCCGGACTCTGGGGCCAACGTCCTGACTTTC
CASSPDSGANVLTF
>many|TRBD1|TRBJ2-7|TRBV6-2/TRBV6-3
TGTGCCAGCACTCCCCAGGACAGGGACTTTGCCGAGCAGTACTTC
CASTPQDRDFAEQYF
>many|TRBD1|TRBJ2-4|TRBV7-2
TGTGCCAGCAGCTTAGGCCCCAGTAGGGGGCTTGCCAAAAACATTCAGTACTTC
CASSLGPSRGLAKNIQYF
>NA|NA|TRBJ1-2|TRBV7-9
TGTGCCAGCAGCTTATCGCGGGCGTCGTATGGCTACACCTTC
CASSLSRASYGYTF
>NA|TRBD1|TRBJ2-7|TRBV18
TGTGCCAGCTCACGAGACAGGGGGAGCTCCTACGAGCAGTACTTC
CASSRDRGSSYEQYF
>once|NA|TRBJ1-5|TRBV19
TGTGCCAGTACGGTTGGAGGGGGACCAGATACGCAGCATTTT
CASTVGGGPDTQHF
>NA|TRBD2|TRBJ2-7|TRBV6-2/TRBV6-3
TGTGCCAGCAGTGCCCGGGCGGTGCGGGGGGCCTACGAGCAGTACTTC
CASSARAVRGAYEQYF
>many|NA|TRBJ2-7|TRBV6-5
TGTGCCAGCAGTTACTCGGGGGGGGCGGACGAGCAGTACTTC
CASSYSGGADEQYF
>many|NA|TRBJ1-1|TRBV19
TGTGCCAGTTTCACGAGGGGGATACTCAACACTGAAGCTTTCTTT
CASFTRGILNTEAFF
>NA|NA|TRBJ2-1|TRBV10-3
TGTGCCATCAGGGGGGAGGCGCTGAGAAATGAGCAGTTCTTC
CAIRGEALRNEQFF
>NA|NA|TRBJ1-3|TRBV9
TGTGCCAGCGGAGTAGTTCCTGGAAACACCATATATTTT
CASGVVPGNTIYF
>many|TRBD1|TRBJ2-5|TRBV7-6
TGTGCCAGCAGCCCCGACAGGGGCCAAGAGACCCAGTACTTC
CASSPDRGQETQYF
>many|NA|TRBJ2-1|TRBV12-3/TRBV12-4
TGTGCCAGCACTATGCCGGGGTACGGTGAGCAGTTCTTC
CASTMPGYGEQFF
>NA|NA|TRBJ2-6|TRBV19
TGTGCCAGTAGCCAAGTTATTTCAGGGGCCAACGTCCTGACTTTC
CASSQVISGANVLTF
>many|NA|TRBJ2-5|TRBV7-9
TGTGCCAGCAGCTTTTCTCGGCAAGAGACCCAGTACTTC
CASSFSRQETQYF
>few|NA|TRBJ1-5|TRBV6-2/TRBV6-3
TGTGCCAGCAGTTACTCTCCGAGGACTCAGCCCCAGCATTTT
CASSYSPRTQPQHF
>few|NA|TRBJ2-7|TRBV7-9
TGTGCCAGCAGCTTAGAGGCAAATGCAGCCTCCTACGAGCAGTACTTC
CASSLEANAASYEQYF
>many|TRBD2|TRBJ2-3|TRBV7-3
TGTGCCAGCAGCTACCTGGGGGGGGATAGCACAGATACGCAGTATTTT
CASSYLGGDSTDTQYF
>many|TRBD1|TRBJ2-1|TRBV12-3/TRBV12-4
TGTGCCAGCGGTCTGACAGGGGTTGCCTACAATGAGCAGTTCTTC
CASGLTGVAYNEQFF
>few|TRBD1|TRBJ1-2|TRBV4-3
TGCGCCAGCAGCCAAGCCCTCCGGGACAGGGATGGCTACACCTTC
CASSQALRDRDGYTF
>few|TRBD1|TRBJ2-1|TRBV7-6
TGTGCCAGCAGCTTAGGTATAAGGGGGCATGAGCAGTTCTTC
CASSLGIRGHEQFF
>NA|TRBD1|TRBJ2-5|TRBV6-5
TGTGCCAGCCGGGACAGGGTGGGAGAGACCCAGTACTTC
CASRDRVGETQYF
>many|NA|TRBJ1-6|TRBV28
TGTGCCAGCAGTTTAAGGGCGGGAGGAGCCCGTATGAATTCACCCCTCCACTTT
CASSLRAGGARMNSPLHF
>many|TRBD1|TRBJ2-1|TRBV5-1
TGCGCCAGCTCCCCCGGGACAGGGAAGAGGGATGAGCAGTTCTTC
CASSPGTGKRDEQFF
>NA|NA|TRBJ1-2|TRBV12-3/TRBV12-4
TGTGCCAGCAGTTTGGGGGCGGGGAGCTACACCTTC
CASSLGAGSYTF
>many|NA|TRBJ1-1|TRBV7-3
TGTGCCAGCAGCTTAAACCCTTCGCCAATGGGCACTGAAGCTTTCTTT
CASSLNPSPMGTEAFF
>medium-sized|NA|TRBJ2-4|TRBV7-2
TGTGCCAGCAGCCCGGACCTTCCTGGGATTGAAAACATTCAGTACTTC
CASSPDLPGIENIQYF
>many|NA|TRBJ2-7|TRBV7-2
TGTGCCAGCAGGCCCTCACGGGGGTCCTACGAGCAGTACTTC
CASRPSRGSYEQYF
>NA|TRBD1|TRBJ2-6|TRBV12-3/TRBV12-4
TGTGCCAGCGACGGGGCAGGGGGCGGTGGGGCCAACGTCCTGACTTTC
CASDGAGGGGANVLTF
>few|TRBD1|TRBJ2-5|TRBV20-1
TGCAGTGCGCCGCTTTGGGACAGCCAAGAGACCCAGTACTTC
CSAPLWDSQETQYF
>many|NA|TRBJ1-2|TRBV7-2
TGTGCCAGCAGCTTAGCAGGGAGAGCAGAGGCTAACTATGGCTACACCTTC
CASSLAGRAEANYGYTF
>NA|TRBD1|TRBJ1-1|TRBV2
TGTGCCAGCAGTCCGGACAGGGGAGGTGAAGCTTTCTTT
CASSPDRGGEAFF
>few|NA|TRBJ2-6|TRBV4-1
TGCGCCAGCAGCCAAGTCGCTGTAGTAGTGGGGGCCAACGTCCTGACTTTC
CASSQVAVVVGANVLTF
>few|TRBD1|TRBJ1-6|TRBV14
TGTGCCAGCTCCCCCGGGCAGGGGGTAAATTCACCCCTCCACTTT
CASSPGQGVNSPLHF
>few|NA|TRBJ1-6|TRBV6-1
TGTGCCAGCAGGCCACAGGACCGAAATTCACCCCTCCACTTT
CASRPQDRNSPLHF